The 10 T cell receptor beta chains below were found in one sample sequenced in a study of spatial heterogeneity in lung cancer. Time point given: blood at routine non-recurrence follow-up after resection. TCRdb re-derived calls from the 5' RACE reads in MiXCR, one entry per CDR3 protein. Here the sample spans approximately 110,000 distinct CDR3 sequences, roughly 10% being singletons. The starting material was PBMCs, obtained at follow-up. These TCRs come from a female donor with early-stage non-small cell lung cancer.

V is TRBV28 and J is TRBJ2-1; 9 nucleotides match TRBD2. The V segment lost 5 bases and the J segment 15 bases; nucleotides outside the gene matches: 8. The CDR3 extends over 12 amino acids. From germline, CDR1 is MDHEN and CDR2 SYDVKM. CDR3 loop: CASSPTSGRPFF. The CDR3 coding sequence is TGTGCCAGCAGTCCTACTAGCGGGCGTCCGTTCTTC.

The V and J genes are TRBV7-9 and TRBJ1-3; D is uncertain. Germline V lookup: CDR1 SEHNR, CDR2 FQNEAQ (reference sequence). CDR3 length: 14 amino acids. Trimming cost V 5 bases and J 2 bases, with 10 bases left between them. The CDR3 loop is CASSHRDTGNTIYF. In nucleotides, the CDR3 is TGTGCCAGCAGCCACCGGGATACTGGAAACACCATATATTTT.

This clonotype showed up many times. This CDR3 reads CSVETLEGTEAFF. CDR3 DNA sequence: TGCAGCGTTGAAACCCTGGAGGGCACTGAAGCTTTCTTT. V and J are TRBV29-1 and TRBJ1-1; no definite D call. The V gene's germline CDR1 is SQVTM and CDR2 ANQGSEA. V shed 2 bases and J shed 4 bases, with 11 bases lying between them. This CDR3 spans 13 amino acids.

This clonotype came up many times. This chain uses TRBV28 with TRBJ1-1; D unresolved. Germline values: CDR1 MDHEN, CDR2 SYDVKM. This CDR3 spans 14 amino acids. Trimming removed 6 bases from V and 5 bases from J, with 16 bases in between. The DNA of the CDR3 is TGTGCCAGCAGCCTTATGAGAAGGTGGACTGAAGCTTTCTTT. Protein: CASSLMRRWTEAFF.

This clonotype was recorded at least ten times. This chain uses TRBV4-3 with TRBJ1-2, with D possibly TRBD1 on 5 matching bases. Trimming left V 8 bases short and J 3 bases short, with 7 bases between. From germline, CDR1 is LGHNA and CDR2 YSLEER. There are 11 residues in the CDR3. This chain's CDR3 is CASGTDYGYTF. The CDR3, as DNA: TGCGCCAGCGGGACTGACTATGGCTACACCTTC.

This clonotype was seen only a few times. The rearrangement links TRBV2 to TRBJ2-5, with 13 bases that match TRBD2. Germline CDR1 SNHLY, CDR2 FYNNEI. J gave up 1 base and V 6 bases, and 5 bases lay outside the gene matches. This CDR3 is built from 16 residues. The CDR3 region is CASSPRLAGGQETQYF. The CDR3 bases are TGTGCCAGCAGCCCTCGACTAGCGGGAGGCCAAGAGACCCAGTACTTC.

This chain uses TRBV20-1 with TRBJ1-5; no firm D call. Germline V gene lookup returns CDR1 DFQATT and CDR2 SNEGSKA (reference sequence). The CDR3 covers 14 residues. Trimming stripped 1 base from V and 5 bases from J, with 12 bases between. Here the CDR3 DNA reads TGCAGTGCTAGAGCTAACAGAGAATATCAGCCCCAGCATTTT. It translates to CSARANREYQPQHF.

In DNA form, the CDR3 reads TGTGCCAGCGGGCCTGGGACCTCCTACGAGCAGTACTTC. Protein product: CASGPGTSYEQYF. The chain uses TRBV2 and TRBJ2-7; D tentatively reads TRBD1 or TRBD2 (5 bases each). CDR3 length: 13 amino acids. The V gene lost 8 bases and the J gene lost 0 bases, with 11 bases spanning the gap. Germline values: CDR1 SNHLY, CDR2 FYNNEI.

This clonotype was observed a few times. The rearrangement links TRBV7-9 to TRBJ2-7, with 9 bases fitting TRBD1. This CDR3 is 14 amino acids long. Germline CDR1 and CDR2: SEHNR and FQNEAQ (reference sequence). V shed 5 bases, J shed 2 bases, and the junction held 4 bases outside the gene matches. CDR3 nucleotides: TGTGCCAGCAGCGAGGGACAGGGAACCTACGAGCAGTACTTC. Its protein product is CASSEGQGTYEQYF.

This clonotype was seen more than once but under ten times. The chain employs TRBV9 and TRBJ2-3; 9 nucleotides align to TRBD2. V lost 3 bases to trimming and J lost 0 bases; unmatched junction nucleotides: 2. This CDR3 is built from 15 residues. The germline V gene encodes CDR1 SGDLS and CDR2 YYNGEE. CDR3 sequence: CASSASGGSTDTQYF. CDR3 coding DNA: TGTGCCAGCAGCGCGAGCGGGGGGAGCACAGATACGCAGTATTTT. The entire variable domain, with the rest obtained from reference TRBV9 and TRBJ2-3, is as follows: DSGVTQTPKHLITATGQRVTLRCSPRSGDLSVYWYQQSLDQGLQFLIQYYNGEERAKGNILERFSAQQFPDLHSELNLSSLELGDSALYFCASSASGGSTDTQYFGPGTRLTVL.